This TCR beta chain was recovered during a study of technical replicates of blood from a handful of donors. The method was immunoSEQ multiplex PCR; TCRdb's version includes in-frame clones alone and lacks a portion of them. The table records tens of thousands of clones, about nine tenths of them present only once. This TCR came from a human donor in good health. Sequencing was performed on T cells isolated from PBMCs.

This chain's CDR3 is CASTGCETQYF. The CDR3 DNA is TGTGCCAGCACCGGGTGCGAGACCCAGTACTTC. V gene TRBV27 combines with J gene TRBJ2-5; no reliable D call. Germline CDR1 reads MNHEY; CDR2 reads SMNVEV (reference sequence). The ends were cut back, 7 bases at V and 5 bases at J, with 8 bases in the middle. The CDR3 spans 11 residues.